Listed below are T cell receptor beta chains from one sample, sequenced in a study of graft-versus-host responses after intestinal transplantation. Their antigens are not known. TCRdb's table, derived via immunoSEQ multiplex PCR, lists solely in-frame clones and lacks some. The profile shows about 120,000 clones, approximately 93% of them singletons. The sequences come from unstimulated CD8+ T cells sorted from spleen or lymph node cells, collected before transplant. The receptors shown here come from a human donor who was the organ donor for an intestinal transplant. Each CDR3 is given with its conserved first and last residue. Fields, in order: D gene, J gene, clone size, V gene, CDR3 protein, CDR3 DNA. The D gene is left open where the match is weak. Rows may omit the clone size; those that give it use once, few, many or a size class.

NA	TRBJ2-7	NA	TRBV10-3	CAISESGRGFAYEQYF	TGTGCCATCAGTGAGTCGGGCAGGGGATTCGCCTACGAGCAGTACTTC
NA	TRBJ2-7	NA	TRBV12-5	CASGRAVYEQYF	TGTGCTAGTGGCAGGGCAGTCTACGAGCAGTACTTC
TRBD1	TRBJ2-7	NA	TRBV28	CASSEDRGRGEQYF	TGTGCCAGCAGTGAGGACAGGGGGCGGGGAGAGCAGTACTTC
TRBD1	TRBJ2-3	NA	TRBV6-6	CASRDRGEDTQYF	TGTGCCAGCAGGGACAGGGGGGAAGATACGCAGTATTTT
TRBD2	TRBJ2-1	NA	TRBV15	CATSRDAGLANEQFF	TGTGCCACCAGCAGAGATGCGGGACTAGCAAATGAGCAGTTCTTC
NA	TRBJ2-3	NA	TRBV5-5	CASSFEQDTQYF	TGTGCCAGCAGCTTCGAGCAAGATACGCAGTATTTT
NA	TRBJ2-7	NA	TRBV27	CASSYGAEQYF	TGTGCCAGCAGTTATGGGGCCGAGCAGTACTTC
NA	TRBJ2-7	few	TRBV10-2	CASGGDSSYEQYF	TGCGCCAGCGGCGGGGACAGCTCCTACGAGCAGTACTTC
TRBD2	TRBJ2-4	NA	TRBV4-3	CASSQDSGLAGGGIQYF	TGCGCCAGCAGCCAAGATTCCGGACTAGCGGGAGGGGGCATTCAGTACTTC
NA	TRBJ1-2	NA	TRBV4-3	CASSQLAQANYGYTF	TGCGCCAGCAGCCAATTAGCTCAAGCTAACTATGGCTACACCTTC
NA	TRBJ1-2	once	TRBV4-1	CASSQDPGADYGYTF	TGCGCCAGCAGCCAAGATCCGGGGGCGGACTATGGCTACACCTTC
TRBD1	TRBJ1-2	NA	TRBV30	CAWSSGTGVLGYGYTF	TGTGCCTGGAGTTCCGGGACAGGGGTATTGGGCTATGGCTACACCTTC
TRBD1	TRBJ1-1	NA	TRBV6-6	CASFWTGMNTEAFF	TGTGCCAGCTTCTGGACAGGTATGAACACTGAAGCTTTCTTT
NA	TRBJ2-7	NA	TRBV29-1	CSVRDGYEQYF	TGCAGCGTCCGAGACGGCTACGAGCAGTACTTC
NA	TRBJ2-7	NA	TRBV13	CASSLVNSYEQYF	TGTGCCAGCAGCTTAGTCAACTCCTACGAGCAGTACTTC